There are a few counts of the clone carrying this TCR beta chain. Its target is not known. This sample's treatment: approximately nine-day PBMC culture with coronavirus spike peptide pools or control peptides (ViraFEST assay). Antigen-specific T cell expansion with peptide pools preceded TCR sequencing in the ViraFEST approach. These data originate in a study of vaccination and CD4 T cells after COVID-19. As for the study in general: Post-vaccine specimens were obtained a median about 73 days after dose two (range 14 to 241). Cultures designated as controls were supplied with a CEFX pool, an HIV-1 Nef pool, or no peptide.

With the Oncomine TCR Beta short-read assay, DNA from cultured CD4+ T cells was sequenced. Once CD4+ T cells had been cultured, genomic DNA was extracted from them. TCRdb ran MiXCR on the PCR reads and lists one entry per CDR3 protein. The repertoire includes about 10,000 distinct CDR3 sequences, roughly 42% of them detected once, and 30% to 40% sits in the top ten. What was sequenced was CD4+ T cells from blood, cultured in vitro. This clonotype was obtained from a human donor who had recovered from COVID-19.

The CDR3 reads CASSWETGAGEKLFF. CDR3 coding DNA: TGTGCCAGCAGCTGGGAGACAGGGGCAGGTGAAAAACTGTTTTTT. This chain joins TRBV5-5 and TRBJ1-4; 8 bases are a match to TRBD1. Germline values: CDR1 SGHKS, CDR2 YYEKEE (reference sequence). The V segment lost 3 bases and the J segment 7 bases; nucleotides outside the gene matches: 8. This CDR3 contains 15 residues.